This TCR beta chain was sequenced for a study of T cell responses to AZD1222 COVID-19 vaccine. Only in-frame clones appear in the TCRdb table, and some are missing; sequencing was by immunoSEQ multiplex PCR. The sample yields around 170,000 clones, around 90% seen once. This CDR3 contains 14 residues. Trimming stripped 5 bases from V and 4 bases from J, with 14 bases between. Germline CDR1 and CDR2: LNHDA and SQIVND (reference sequence). Broader study findings: Reportedly, nearly half the spike-specific TCRs target unmutated variant regions. Dominant CD4 TCR responses targeted spike regions 160-218 and 743-854. It was only a handful of AZD1222 recipients who were seropositive at baseline.

In regard to this clone: Its antigen remains unidentified.

V and J are TRBV19 and TRBJ1-2, with D possibly being TRBD1 (6 bases). The source was peripheral blood, collected 28 days after the second AZD1222 dose. The receptor comes from an adult who received the AZD1222 COVID-19 vaccine. The CDR3: CASSDRTEIYGYTF. CDR3 DNA: TGTGCCAGTAGTGATAGGACAGAAATCTATGGCTACACCTTC.